The rows below give T cell receptor beta chains drawn from one sample of a study of CD8 T cells in ankylosing spondylitis. TCRdb recomputed calls from the 5' RACE reads with MiXCR, one row per CDR3 protein. The sample has 120,000 or so distinct CDR3 sequences, roughly an eighth seen once. The sequenced sample was blood, either unsorted or a sorted T cell fraction (not recorded which). These receptors originate from a female donor with ankylosing spondylitis or in good health (not recorded which). Both conserved end residues are part of each CDR3. The D gene is left open where the match is weak. The size field is filled for only some rows; it gives once, few, many or a size class.

D gene	clone size	V gene	J gene	CDR3 protein	CDR3 DNA
TRBD2	many	TRBV20-1	TRBJ2-1	CSGLGGLAGLYNEQFF	TGCAGTGGCCTGGGGGGACTAGCGGGGCTCTACAATGAGCAGTTCTTC
.	.	TRBV7-8	TRBJ1-5	CASTLDSNQPQHF	TGTGCCAGCACTTTAGATAGCAATCAGCCCCAGCATTTT
TRBD2	many	TRBV6-5	TRBJ2-7	CASSYGVSSGTYEQYF	TGTGCCAGCAGTTACGGGGTTTCTAGCGGGACTTACGAGCAGTACTTC
TRBD2	.	TRBV10-2	TRBJ2-1	CASSAGTSGTNEQFF	TGCGCCAGCAGTGCTGGGACTAGCGGGACGAATGAGCAGTTCTTC
.	many	TRBV20-1	TRBJ1-2	CSAYQEFDYGYTF	TGCAGTGCTTACCAGGAGTTTGACTATGGCTACACCTTC
TRBD1	many	TRBV3-1	TRBJ1-6	CASTRTGTSPLHF	TGTGCCAGCACACGGACAGGGACCTCACCCCTCCACTTT
.	.	TRBV5-1	TRBJ2-1	CASSLGQPGEQFF	TGCGCCAGCAGCTTGGGGCAGCCGGGGGAGCAGTTCTTC
.	.	TRBV19	TRBJ1-1	CASSMLGVLTDGEAFF	TGTGCCAGTAGTATGCTTGGGGTTTTGACAGACGGCGAAGCTTTCTTT
.	.	TRBV7-9	TRBJ2-3	CASSRTIDTQYF	TGTGCCAGCAGCCGTACCATCGATACGCAGTATTTT
TRBD2	many	TRBV20-1	TRBJ2-1	CSAQTSVSSYNEQFF	TGCAGTGCCCAGACTAGCGTGAGCTCCTACAATGAGCAGTTCTTC
.	few	TRBV6-2/TRBV6-3	TRBJ1-2	CASSYAEGGYTF	TGTGCCAGCAGTTACGCGGAGGGAGGCTACACCTTC
.	.	TRBV10-3	TRBJ2-3	CAVSALDTQYF	TGTGCCGTCAGTGCACTAGATACGCAGTATTTT
.	few	TRBV5-1	TRBJ1-1	CASSFLPGMNTEAFF	TGCGCCAGCAGCTTCTTGCCAGGTATGAACACTGAAGCTTTCTTT
TRBD1	many	TRBV12-3/TRBV12-4	TRBJ1-1	CASSLTGVAEAFF	TGTGCCAGCAGTCTGACAGGGGTGGCTGAAGCTTTCTTT
TRBD2	few	TRBV7-8	TRBJ2-3	CASSPLAGGADTQYF	TGTGCCAGCAGCCCGCTAGCGGGGGGTGCAGATACGCAGTATTTT
.	many	TRBV3-1	TRBJ2-7	CASSPGPRDEQYF	TGTGCCAGCAGCCCAGGACCCCGGGACGAGCAGTACTTC
TRBD1	many	TRBV7-9	TRBJ2-5	CASSPLARGLQETQYF	TGTGCCAGCAGCCCCCTTGCCAGGGGGCTCCAAGAGACCCAGTACTTC
.	many	TRBV7-9	TRBJ2-7	CASSSISYEQYF	TGTGCCAGCAGTTCGATCTCCTACGAGCAGTACTTC
TRBD2	many	TRBV5-1	TRBJ2-3	CASSLSLAGGTTDTQYF	TGCGCCAGCAGCTTATCACTAGCGGGGGGGACCACAGATACGCAGTATTTT
.	many	TRBV5-6	TRBJ2-1	CASRAFSSSYNEQFF	TGTGCCAGCAGGGCCTTCTCGAGCTCCTACAATGAGCAGTTCTTC
.	few	TRBV27	TRBJ1-5	CASSFTGPNSNQPQHF	TGTGCCAGCAGTTTTACAGGCCCGAATAGCAATCAGCCCCAGCATTTT
.	.	TRBV30	TRBJ1-4	CAGGRPNEKLFF	TGTGCCGGGGGACGGCCTAATGAAAAACTGTTTTTT
.	.	TRBV6-5	TRBJ2-7	CASSYSPGSGDEQYF	TGTGCCAGCAGTTACTCCCCAGGATCGGGCGACGAGCAGTACTTC
.	many	TRBV20-1	TRBJ2-7	CSAPNSYEQYF	TGCAGTGCTCCTAATTCCTACGAGCAGTACTTC
.	.	TRBV20-1	TRBJ1-3	CSARGGHLNTIYF	TGCAGTGCTAGAGGAGGGCATTTGAACACCATATATTTT
TRBD2	many	TRBV20-1	TRBJ2-5	CSAIEPLAGGETQYF	TGCAGTGCGATAGAACCCCTAGCGGGGGGTGAGACCCAGTACTTC
.	few	TRBV12-3/TRBV12-4	TRBJ1-3	CASSPGAWNAGNTIYF	TGTGCCAGCAGTCCGGGGGCATGGAACGCTGGAAACACCATATATTTT
.	many	TRBV6-1	TRBJ2-7	CASRNSGASVEEQYF	TGTGCCAGCCGGAATAGCGGCGCCAGCGTGGAGGAGCAGTACTTC
TRBD1	few	TRBV2	TRBJ2-3	CASSGQGGTDTQYF	TGTGCCAGCAGTGGACAGGGTGGCACAGATACGCAGTATTTT
TRBD1	few	TRBV7-8	TRBJ2-3	CASSRIPGTGGPDTQYF	TGTGCCAGCTCGAGAATTCCCGGGACAGGGGGTCCAGATACGCAGTATTTT
.	many	TRBV6-5	TRBJ1-2	CASSYEIPPRYGYTF	TGTGCCAGCAGTTATGAGATACCTCCTCGCTATGGCTACACCTTC
.	many	TRBV20-1	TRBJ1-4	CSASGGANEKLFF	TGCAGTGCTAGTGGGGGCGCAAATGAAAAACTGTTTTTT
.	many	TRBV20-1	TRBJ2-5	CSARDRLVSTQYF	TGCAGTGCTAGAGATCGACTAGTATCGACCCAGTACTTC
TRBD1	many	TRBV6-1	TRBJ2-5	CASSPSRDSRETQYF	TGTGCCAGCAGTCCGTCCCGGGACAGTCGGGAGACCCAGTACTTC
TRBD1	.	TRBV12-3/TRBV12-4	TRBJ1-1	CASRDRQNTEAFF	TGTGCCAGCCGGGACAGGCAAAACACTGAAGCTTTCTTT
TRBD1	few	TRBV12-3/TRBV12-4	TRBJ1-2	CASSSGQGGGYTF	TGTGCCAGCAGTTCCGGACAGGGAGGAGGCTACACCTTC
TRBD1	many	TRBV20-1	TRBJ2-1	CSSGTGKSEQFF	TGCAGCTCGGGGACAGGGAAGAGTGAGCAGTTCTTC
.	.	TRBV30	TRBJ2-7	CAWSVGGFGEQYF	TGTGCCTGGAGTGTAGGCGGGTTCGGCGAGCAGTACTTC
.	.	TRBV5-5	TRBJ2-5	CASSFVLSAHQETQYF	TGTGCCAGCAGCTTCGTCTTGAGCGCACACCAAGAGACCCAGTACTTC
.	few	TRBV2	TRBJ1-2	CASVAEEGYGYTF	TGTGCCAGCGTCGCAGAGGAGGGTTATGGCTACACCTTC
TRBD2	.	TRBV11-1	TRBJ2-2	CASSSGLAPARELFF	TGTGCCAGCAGCTCGGGACTAGCGCCAGCCCGGGAGCTGTTTTTT
TRBD1	many	TRBV20-1	TRBJ1-3	CSAPGQGRRAGNTIYF	TGCAGTGCTCCCGGACAGGGCAGGAGAGCAGGAAACACCATATATTTT
.	many	TRBV4-2	TRBJ2-1	CSSSRTTAGSLPNEQFF	TGTTCCAGCAGCCGAACGACGGCCGGATCCCTCCCCAATGAGCAGTTCTTC
TRBD2	.	TRBV7-9	TRBJ2-7	CASSLDGSGGNYEQYF	TGTGCCAGCAGCTTAGACGGTAGCGGGGGTAACTACGAGCAGTACTTC
.	.	TRBV12-3/TRBV12-4	TRBJ2-1	CASSLASVGEQFF	TGTGCCAGCAGTTTAGCGTCTGTCGGTGAGCAGTTCTTC